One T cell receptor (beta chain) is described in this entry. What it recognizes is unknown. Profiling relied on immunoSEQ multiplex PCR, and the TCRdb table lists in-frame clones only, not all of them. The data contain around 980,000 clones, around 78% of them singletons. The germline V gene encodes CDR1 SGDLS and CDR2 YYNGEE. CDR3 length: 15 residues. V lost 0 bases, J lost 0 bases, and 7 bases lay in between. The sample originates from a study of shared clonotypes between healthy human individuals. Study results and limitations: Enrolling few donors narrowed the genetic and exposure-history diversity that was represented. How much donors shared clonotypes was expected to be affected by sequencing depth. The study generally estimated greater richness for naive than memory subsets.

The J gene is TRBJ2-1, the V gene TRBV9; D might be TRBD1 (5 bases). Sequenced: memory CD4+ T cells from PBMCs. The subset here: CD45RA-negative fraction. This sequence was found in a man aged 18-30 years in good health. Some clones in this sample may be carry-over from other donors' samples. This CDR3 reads CASSVEGLSYNEQFF. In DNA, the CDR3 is TGTGCCAGCAGCGTAGAGGGGCTCTCCTACAATGAGCAGTTCTTC.